In its sample, the clone carrying this TCR beta chain was seen a few times. Its antigen remains unknown. The investigators amplified TCR beta CDR3 regions from RNA transcripts. The TCR CDR3 was amplified in a first-round RT-PCR using the HTBI primer set. TCRdb recomputed calls from the multiplex PCR reads with MiXCR, one row per CDR3 protein. In the table there are 300,000 to 450,000 distinct CDR3 sequences, approximately 13% of which are singletons. The data were taken from a study of T cells in Graves' hyperthyroidism and ophthalmopathy. Whole-study findings and limits: Ophthalmopathy onset followed model prediction by a median about seven months. Also found in blood were most expanded thyroid clonotypes above 0.001.

Participants, patients aged 18 to 65, had newly diagnosed hyperthyroidism with a duration under 2 months. Uncontrolled infection, other autoimmune disease, pregnancy or lactation excluded patients. The TCR comes from a woman aged 55-70 years with Graves' hyperthyroidism. Sequenced: blood.

CDR3 DNA sequence: TGCGCCAGCAGCCAACAATTGGGACTAGCGGGGTGGCGGTTCTTC. This encodes CASSQQLGLAGWRFF. The V gene is TRBV4-1, the J gene TRBJ2-1, with 13 bases identical to TRBD2. This CDR3 contains 15 residues. Trimming cost V 2 bases and J 15 bases; bases outside gene matches: 10. Germline-derived CDR1 and CDR2 are MGHRA and YSYEKL.